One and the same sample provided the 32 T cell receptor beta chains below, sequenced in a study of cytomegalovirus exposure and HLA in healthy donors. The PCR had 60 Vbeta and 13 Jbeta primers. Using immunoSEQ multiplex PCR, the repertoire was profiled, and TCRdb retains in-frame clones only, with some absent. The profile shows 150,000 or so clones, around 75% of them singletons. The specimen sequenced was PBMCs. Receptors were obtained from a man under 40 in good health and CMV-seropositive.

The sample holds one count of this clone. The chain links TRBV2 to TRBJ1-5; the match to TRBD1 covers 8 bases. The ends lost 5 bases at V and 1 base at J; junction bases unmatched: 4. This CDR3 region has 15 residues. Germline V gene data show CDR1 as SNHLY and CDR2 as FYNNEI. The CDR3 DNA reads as TGTGCCAGCAGTAAACAGGGGGACAGCAATCAGCCCCAGCATTTT. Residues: CASSKQGDSNQPQHF.

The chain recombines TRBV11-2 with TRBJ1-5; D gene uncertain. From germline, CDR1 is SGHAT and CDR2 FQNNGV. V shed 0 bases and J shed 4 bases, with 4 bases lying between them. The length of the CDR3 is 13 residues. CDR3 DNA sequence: TGTGCCAGCAGCTTAGATAAAAATCAGCCCCAGCATTTT. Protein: CASSLDKNQPQHF.

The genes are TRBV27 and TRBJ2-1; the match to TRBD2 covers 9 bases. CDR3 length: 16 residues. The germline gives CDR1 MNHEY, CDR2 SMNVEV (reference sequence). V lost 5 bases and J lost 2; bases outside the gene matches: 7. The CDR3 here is CASSPLGGRAYNEQFF. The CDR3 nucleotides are TGTGCCAGCAGTCCCCTTGGCGGGAGGGCCTACAATGAGCAGTTCTTC.

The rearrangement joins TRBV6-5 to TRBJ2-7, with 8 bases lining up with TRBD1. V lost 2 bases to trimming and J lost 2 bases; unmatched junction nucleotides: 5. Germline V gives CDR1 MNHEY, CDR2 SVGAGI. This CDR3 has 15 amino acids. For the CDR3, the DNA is TGTGCCAGCAGTTACGCCGGGACAGGTGCCTACGAGCAGTACTTC. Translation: CASSYAGTGAYEQYF.

The DNA of the CDR3 is TGTGCCAGCAGCCTGGCAACTAGCCCCCGCACAGATACGCAGTATTTT. Its protein is CASSLATSPRTDTQYF. The chain is built from TRBV7-3 and TRBJ2-3; D is possibly TRBD2 (6 bases). The CDR3 is made up of 16 amino acids. Trimming left V 5 bases short and J 1 base short, with 16 bases between. CDR1 and CDR2 (germline): SGHTA, FQGTGA.

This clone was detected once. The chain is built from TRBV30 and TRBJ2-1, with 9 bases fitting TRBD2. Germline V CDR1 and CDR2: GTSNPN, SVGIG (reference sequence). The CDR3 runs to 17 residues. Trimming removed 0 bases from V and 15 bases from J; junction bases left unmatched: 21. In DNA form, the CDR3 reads TGTGCCTGGAGTGTCCGCCGACCGGGCGGGAGGGCCAAGGACCCGTTCTTC. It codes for CAWSVRRPGGRAKDPFF.

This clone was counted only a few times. CDR3 in DNA: TGTGCCAGCAGCTTAAACTCACTCTCGGGGGAGCAGTACTTC. This translates into CASSLNSLSGEQYF. The V gene is TRBV7-3, the J gene TRBJ2-7; a weak D match, TRBD2 (5 bases). Germline V CDR1 and CDR2: SGHTA, FQGTGA. The CDR3 is made up of 14 amino acids. V gave up 1 base and J gave up 7 bases, with 14 bases separating them.

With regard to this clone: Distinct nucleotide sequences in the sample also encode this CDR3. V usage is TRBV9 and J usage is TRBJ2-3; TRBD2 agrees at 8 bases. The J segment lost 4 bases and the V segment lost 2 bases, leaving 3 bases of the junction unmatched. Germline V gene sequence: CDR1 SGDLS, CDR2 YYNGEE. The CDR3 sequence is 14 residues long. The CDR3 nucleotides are TGTGCCAGCAGCGTCGGGGGGGCCCCAGATACGCAGTATTTT. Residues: CASSVGGAPDTQYF.

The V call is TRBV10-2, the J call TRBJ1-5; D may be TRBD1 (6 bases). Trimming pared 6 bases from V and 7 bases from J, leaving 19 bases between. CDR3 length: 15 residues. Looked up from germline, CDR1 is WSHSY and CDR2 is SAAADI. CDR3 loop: CASRAARSGGQPQHF. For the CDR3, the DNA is TGCGCCAGCAGGGCCGCCCGATCGGGGGGCCAGCCCCAGCATTTT.

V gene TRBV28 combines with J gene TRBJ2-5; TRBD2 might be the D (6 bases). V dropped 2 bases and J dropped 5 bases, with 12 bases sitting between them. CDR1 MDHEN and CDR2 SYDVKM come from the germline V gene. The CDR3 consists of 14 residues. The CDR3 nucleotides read TGTGCCAGCAGTTTAGGGGGGTCGTGGGAGACCCAGTACTTC. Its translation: CASSLGGSWETQYF.

The CDR3 here is CASSVDRGPNQPQHF. CDR3 nucleotide sequence: TGTGCCAGTAGTGTCGACAGGGGCCCGAATCAGCCCCAGCATTTT. The J gene is TRBJ1-5, the V gene TRBV19; 8 bases line up with TRBD1. CDR3 size: 15 residues. Germline CDR1 LNHDA, CDR2 SQIVND (reference sequence). V shed 5 bases, J shed 4 bases, and the junction held 7 bases outside the gene matches. The full variable domain, its missing parts supplied by reference TRBV19 and TRBJ1-5, is DGGITQSPKYLFRKEGQNVTLSCEQNLNHDAMYWYRQDPGQGLRLIYYSQIVNDFQKGDIAEGYSVSREKKESFPLTVTSAQKNPTAFYLCASSVDRGPNQPQHFGDGTRLSIL.

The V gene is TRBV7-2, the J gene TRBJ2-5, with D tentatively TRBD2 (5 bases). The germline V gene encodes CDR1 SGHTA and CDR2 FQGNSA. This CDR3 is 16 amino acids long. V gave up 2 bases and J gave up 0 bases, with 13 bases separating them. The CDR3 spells CASSLRGLGYQETQYF. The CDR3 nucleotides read TGTGCCAGCAGCTTACGAGGGCTGGGGTACCAAGAGACCCAGTACTTC.

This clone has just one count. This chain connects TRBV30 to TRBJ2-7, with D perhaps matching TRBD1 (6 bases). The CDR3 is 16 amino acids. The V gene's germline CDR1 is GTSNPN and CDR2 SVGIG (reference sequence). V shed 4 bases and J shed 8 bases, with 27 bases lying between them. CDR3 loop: CAWNQATTGIIPKQYF. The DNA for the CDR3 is TGTGCCTGGAATCAAGCCACTACAGGGATAATCCCCAAGCAGTACTTC.

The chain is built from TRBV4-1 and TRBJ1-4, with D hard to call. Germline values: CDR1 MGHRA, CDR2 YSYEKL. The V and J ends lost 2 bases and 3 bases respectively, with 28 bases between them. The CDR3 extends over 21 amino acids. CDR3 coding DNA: TGCGCCAGCAGCCAAAAGAATTCACTCATTGGTCTAACAGTCCCTAATGAAAAACTGTTTTTT. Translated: CASSQKNSLIGLTVPNEKLFF.

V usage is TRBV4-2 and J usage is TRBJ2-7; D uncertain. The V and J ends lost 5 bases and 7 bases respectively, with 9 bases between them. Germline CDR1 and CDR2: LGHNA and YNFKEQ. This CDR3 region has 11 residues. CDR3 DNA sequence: TGTGCCAGCAGCGGCCCTCAGGAGCAGTACTTC. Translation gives CASSGPQEQYF.

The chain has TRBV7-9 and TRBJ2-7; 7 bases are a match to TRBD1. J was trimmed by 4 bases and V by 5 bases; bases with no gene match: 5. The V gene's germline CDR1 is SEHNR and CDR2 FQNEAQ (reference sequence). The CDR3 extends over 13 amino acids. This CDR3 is CASSPQQGYEQYF. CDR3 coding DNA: TGTGCCAGCAGCCCGCAACAGGGGTACGAGCAGTACTTC.

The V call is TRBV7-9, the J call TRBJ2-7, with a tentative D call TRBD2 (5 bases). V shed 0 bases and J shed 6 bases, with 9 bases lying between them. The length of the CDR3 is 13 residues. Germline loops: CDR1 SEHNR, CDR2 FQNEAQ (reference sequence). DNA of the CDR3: TGTGCCAGCAGCTTAGCCGGAGGAGGCGAGCAGTACTTC. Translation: CASSLAGGGEQYF.

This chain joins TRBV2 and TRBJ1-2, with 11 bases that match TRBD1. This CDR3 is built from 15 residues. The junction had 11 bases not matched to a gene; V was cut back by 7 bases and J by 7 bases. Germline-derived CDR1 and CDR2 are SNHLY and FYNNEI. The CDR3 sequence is CASNPRTGGASGYTF. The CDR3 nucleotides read TGTGCCAGCAACCCAAGGACAGGGGGCGCTTCTGGCTACACCTTC.

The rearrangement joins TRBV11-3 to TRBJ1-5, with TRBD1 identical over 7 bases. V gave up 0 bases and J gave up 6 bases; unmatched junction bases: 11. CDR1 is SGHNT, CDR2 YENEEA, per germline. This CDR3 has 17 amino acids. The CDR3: CASSLDPDRVISQPQHF. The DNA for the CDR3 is TGTGCCAGCAGCTTAGACCCCGACAGGGTAATAAGTCAGCCCCAGCATTTT.

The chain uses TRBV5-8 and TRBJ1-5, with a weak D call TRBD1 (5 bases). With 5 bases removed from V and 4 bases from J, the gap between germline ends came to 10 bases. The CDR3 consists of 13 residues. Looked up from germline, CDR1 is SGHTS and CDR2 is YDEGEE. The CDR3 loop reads CASSTQGNQPQHF. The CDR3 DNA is TGTGCCAGCAGTACTCAGGGTAATCAGCCCCAGCATTTT.

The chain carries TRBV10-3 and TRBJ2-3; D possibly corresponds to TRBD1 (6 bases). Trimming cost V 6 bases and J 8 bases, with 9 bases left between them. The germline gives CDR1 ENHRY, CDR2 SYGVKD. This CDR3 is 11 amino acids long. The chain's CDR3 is CAIRGAGTQYF. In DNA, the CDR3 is TGTGCCATCAGGGGGGCGGGTACGCAGTATTTT.

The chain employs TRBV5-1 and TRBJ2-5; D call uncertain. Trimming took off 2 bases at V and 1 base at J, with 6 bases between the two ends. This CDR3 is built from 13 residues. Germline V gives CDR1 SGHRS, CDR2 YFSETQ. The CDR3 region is CASSFLPQETQYF. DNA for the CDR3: TGCGCCAGCAGCTTCCTCCCCCAAGAGACCCAGTACTTC.

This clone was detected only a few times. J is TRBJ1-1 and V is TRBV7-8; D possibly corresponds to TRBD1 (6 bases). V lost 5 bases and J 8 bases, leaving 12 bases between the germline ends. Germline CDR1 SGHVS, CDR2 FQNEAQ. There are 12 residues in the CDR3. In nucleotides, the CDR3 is TGTGCCAGCAGCGAGTCCGGGACAGAAGCTTTCTTT. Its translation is CASSESGTEAFF.

CDR3: CASSPTDTQYF. As DNA, the CDR3 is TGTGCCAGCAGCCCGACAGATACGCAGTATTTT. V gene TRBV7-9 combines with J gene TRBJ2-3; D is uncertain. The CDR3 is 11 amino acids. CDR1 is SEHNR, CDR2 FQNEAQ, per germline (reference sequence). Trimming removed 5 bases at V and 3 bases at J, with 3 bases between.

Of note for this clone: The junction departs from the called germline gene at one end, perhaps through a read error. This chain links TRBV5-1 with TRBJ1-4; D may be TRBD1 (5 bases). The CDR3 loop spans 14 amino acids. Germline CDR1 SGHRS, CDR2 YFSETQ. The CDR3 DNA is TGCGCCAGCAGATTGGGGGGAGAATCCCAAAAACTGTTTTTT. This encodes CASRLGGESQKLFF. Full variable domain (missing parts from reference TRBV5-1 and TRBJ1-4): KAGVTQTPRYLIKTRGQQVTLSCSPISGHRSVSWYQQTPGQGLQFLFEYFSETQRNKGNFPGRFSGRQFSNSRSEMNVSTLELGDSALYLCASRLGGESQKLFFGSGTQLSVL.

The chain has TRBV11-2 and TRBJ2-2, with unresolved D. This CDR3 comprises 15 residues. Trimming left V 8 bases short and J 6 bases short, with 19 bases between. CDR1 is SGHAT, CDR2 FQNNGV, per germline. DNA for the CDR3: TGTGCCAGCCACCTCGGTGATCAGGTCTCCGGGGAGCTGTTTTTT. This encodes CASHLGDQVSGELFF.

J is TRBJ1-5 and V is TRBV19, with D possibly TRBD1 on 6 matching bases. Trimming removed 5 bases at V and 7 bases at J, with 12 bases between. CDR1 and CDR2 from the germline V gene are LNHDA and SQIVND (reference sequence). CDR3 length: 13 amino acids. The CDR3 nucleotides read TGTGCCAGTAGTCCACAGGGCTGGCAGCCCCAGCATTTT. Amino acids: CASSPQGWQPQHF.

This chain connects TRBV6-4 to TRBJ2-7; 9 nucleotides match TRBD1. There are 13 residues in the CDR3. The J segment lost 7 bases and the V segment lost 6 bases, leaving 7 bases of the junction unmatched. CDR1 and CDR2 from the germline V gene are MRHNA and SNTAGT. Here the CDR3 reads CASSPGQGREQYF. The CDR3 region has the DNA TGTGCCAGCAGCCCAGGACAGGGGAGGGAGCAGTACTTC.

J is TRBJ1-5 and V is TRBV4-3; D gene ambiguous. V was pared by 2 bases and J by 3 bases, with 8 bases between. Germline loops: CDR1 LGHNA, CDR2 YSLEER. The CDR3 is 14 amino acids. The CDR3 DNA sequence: TGCGCCAGCAGCCAACGCATAGACAATCAGCCCCAGCATTTT. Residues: CASSQRIDNQPQHF.

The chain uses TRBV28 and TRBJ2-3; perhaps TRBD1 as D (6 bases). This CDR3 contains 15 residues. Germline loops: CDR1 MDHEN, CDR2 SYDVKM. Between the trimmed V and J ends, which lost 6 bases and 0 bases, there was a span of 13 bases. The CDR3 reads CASRGNTGSTDTQYF. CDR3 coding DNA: TGTGCCAGCAGGGGGAACACAGGGAGCACAGATACGCAGTATTTT. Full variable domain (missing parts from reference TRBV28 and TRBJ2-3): DVKVTQSSRYLVKRTGEKVFLECVQDMDHENMFWYRQDPGLGLRLIYFSYDVKMKEKGDIPEGYSVSREKKERFSLILESASTNQTSMYLCASRGNTGSTDTQYFGPGTRLTVL.

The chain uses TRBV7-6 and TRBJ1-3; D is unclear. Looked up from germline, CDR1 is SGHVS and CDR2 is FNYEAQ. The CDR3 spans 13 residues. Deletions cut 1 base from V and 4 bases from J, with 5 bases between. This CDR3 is CASSLEQGNTIYF. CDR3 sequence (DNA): TGTGCCAGCAGCTTAGAACAGGGAAACACCATATATTTT.

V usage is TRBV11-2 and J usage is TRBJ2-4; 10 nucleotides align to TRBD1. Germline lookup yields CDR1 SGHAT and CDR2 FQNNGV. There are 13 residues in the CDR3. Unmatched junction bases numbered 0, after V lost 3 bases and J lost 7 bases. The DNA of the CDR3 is TGTGCCAGCAGCTTGGACAGGGGGAACATTCAGTACTTC. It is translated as CASSLDRGNIQYF.